This TCR beta chain was observed in a study of blood T cell repertoires in COVID-19. Study-level information: Samples of COVID-19 (acute and convalescent) were obtained from the United States, Italy and Spain.

Study processing details: Reference gene primers were amplified, and this amplification served to estimate nucleated cell counts. The table came from immunoSEQ multiplex PCR; TCRdb's copy has only in-frame clones and leaves some out. The V and J calls and the clone size are those of that table, but D and trimming were determined from the DNA. The repertoire has about 110,000 clones, roughly 80% of them found once; the top ten carry 16%. This clone was seen only once. Germline-derived CDR1 and CDR2 are SEHNR and FQNEAQ (reference sequence). Trimming removed 5 bases from V and 4 bases from J; junction bases left unmatched: 9. CDR3 size: 16 residues.

The sample comprised peripheral blood. The chain is built from TRBV7-9 and TRBJ2-3; 10 bases line up with TRBD1. This clonotype was obtained from an older woman with acute or convalescent COVID-19. Here the CDR3 DNA reads TGTGCCAGCAGCCCAGCCCGGACAGGGGGACCAGATACGCAGTATTTT. It encodes CASSPARTGGPDTQYF. The whole variable domain, remainder taken from reference TRBV7-9 and TRBJ2-3, is DTGVSQNPRHKITKRGQNVTFRCDPISEHNRLYWYRQTLGQGPEFLTYFQNEAQLEKSRLLSDRFSAERPKGSFSTLEIQRTEQGDSAMYLCASSPARTGGPDTQYFGPGTRLTVL.